This TCR beta chain was sequenced during a study of blood T cell repertoires in COVID-19. The wider study: Material from acute and convalescent COVID-19 was sourced from the United States, Italy and Spain. Sample material is recorded as cDNA or gDNA derived from T cells, B-cell-depleted T cells, or PBMCs.

As handled by the study authors: The authors estimated nucleated cell counts from reference gene primer amplification. The repertoire was sequenced with immunoSEQ multiplex PCR; TCRdb's copy has only in-frame clones and lacks some. V, J and clone size derive from that table, while D and trimming were established from the DNA sequence. The table shows around 18,000 clones, with 80% occurring only once. CDR1 MDHEN and CDR2 SYDVKM come from the germline V gene. The CDR3 extends over 17 amino acids. With 9 bases removed from V and 0 bases from J, the gap between germline ends came to 24 bases. The J gene is TRBJ2-7, the V gene TRBV28; a possible D gene is TRBD2 (5 bases). Sequences were obtained from peripheral blood. The receptor comes from a man aged 80 or over with acute or convalescent COVID-19. CDR3 sequence: CASPPNPGDTSSYEQYF. The CDR3 DNA is TGTGCCAGTCCACCAAACCCAGGTGACACTAGCTCCTACGAGCAGTACTTC. Based on the CDR3 plus reference TRBV28 and TRBJ2-7, the full variable domain is DVKVTQSSRYLVKRTGEKVFLECVQDMDHENMFWYRQDPGLGLRLIYFSYDVKMKEKGDIPEGYSVSREKKERFSLILESASTNQTSMYLCASPPNPGDTSSYEQYFGPGTRLTVT.